The rows below give T cell receptor beta chains drawn from one sample of a study of shared clonotypes between healthy human individuals. Data came from immunoSEQ multiplex PCR; TCRdb stores just in-frame clones and leaves some out. The sample lists hundreds of thousands of clones, around four fifths seen once, with around 2% in the top ten. Sequencing input: memory CD4+ T cells sorted from blood. The receptors stem from a woman aged 30 to 39 in good health. Both conserved end residues are part of each CDR3.

cdr3_length j_call v_call cdr3_aa
13 TRBJ1-1 TRBV6-6 CASSSHMNTEAFF
17 TRBJ2-7 TRBV25-1 CASSDLHPSGSSYEQYF
13 TRBJ2-7 TRBV18 CASSFSGYGEQYF
13 TRBJ2-7 TRBV7-2 CASSWDISYEQYF
13 TRBJ1-1 TRBV29-1 CSVEGGQGIGAFF
13 TRBJ1-1 TRBV18 CASSPTGGTEAFF
12 TRBJ2-7 TRBV6-6 CASSSAEYEQYF
12 TRBJ1-1 TRBV2 CASAITGAEAFF
16 TRBJ1-4 TRBV5-1 CASSLARRATNEKLFF
15 TRBJ1-4 TRBV19 CASSSPRGSNEKLFF
14 TRBJ1-1 TRBV15 CATSTKDRGPEAFF
14 TRBJ1-1 TRBV6-5 CASKLTGLNTEAFF
16 TRBJ2-1 TRBV2 CASSETFSGSMWEQFF
13 TRBJ1-1 TRBV10-3 CATGQGPNTEAFF
16 TRBJ2-5 TRBV2 CASSGLGQHPQETQYF
14 TRBJ1-1 TRBV28 CASSLGALGGEAFF
14 TRBJ2-1 TRBV14 CASSPGTFYNEQFF
19 TRBJ2-1 TRBV27 CASSSPIIRGRSDYNEQFF
18 TRBJ2-2 TRBV5-1 CASSLAPGLAGGSGELFF
13 TRBJ2-7 TRBV10-1 CATQLAGASEQYF
15 TRBJ2-2 TRBV27 CASSLFSSAPGELFF
15 TRBJ2-2 TRBV6-5 CASSYTRKYTGELFF
15 TRBJ2-2 TRBV2 CASRETGARTGELFF
13 TRBJ2-1 TRBV6-1 CASKRGAYNEQFF
14 TRBJ1-2 TRBV7-9 CASSLYSGVYGYTF
14 TRBJ1-4 TRBV19 CASSPGASGEKLFF
18 TRBJ2-5 TRBV18 CASSPPPRKSSYQETQYF
16 TRBJ1-2 TRBV27 CASSAQTGRAVNGYTF
13 TRBJ2-5 TRBV30 CAWRPLAGETQYF
16 TRBJ1-1 TRBV6-6 CASSYSRGQYRTEAFF
14 TRBJ1-1 TRBV11-2 CASSSLNGNTEAFF
15 TRBJ2-5 TRBV5-1 CASSSGTSGEETQYF
15 TRBJ2-5 TRBV5-1 CASSFSVRQQETQYF
18 TRBJ2-3 TRBV2 CASLIQLGGAANTDTQYF
17 TRBJ2-2 TRBV5-5 CASSFLAGTTATGELFF
16 TRBJ2-5 TRBV5-1 CASSLTPGGPGETQYF
11 TRBJ2-7 TRBV29-1 CSVMTHYEQYF
15 TRBJ1-5 TRBV27 CASSLWQGNNQPQHF